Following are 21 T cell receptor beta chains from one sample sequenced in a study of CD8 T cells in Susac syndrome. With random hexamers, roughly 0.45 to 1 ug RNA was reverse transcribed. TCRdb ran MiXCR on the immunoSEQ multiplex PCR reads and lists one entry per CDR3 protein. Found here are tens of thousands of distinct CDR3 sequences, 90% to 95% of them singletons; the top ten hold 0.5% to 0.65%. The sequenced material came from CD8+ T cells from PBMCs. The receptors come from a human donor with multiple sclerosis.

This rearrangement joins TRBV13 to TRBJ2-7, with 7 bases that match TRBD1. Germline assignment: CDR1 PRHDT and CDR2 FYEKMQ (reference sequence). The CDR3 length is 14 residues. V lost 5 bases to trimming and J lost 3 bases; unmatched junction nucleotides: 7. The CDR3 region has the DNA TGTGCCAGCAGCCAGCGGACAGGTGACTACGAGCAGTACTTC. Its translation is CASSQRTGDYEQYF.

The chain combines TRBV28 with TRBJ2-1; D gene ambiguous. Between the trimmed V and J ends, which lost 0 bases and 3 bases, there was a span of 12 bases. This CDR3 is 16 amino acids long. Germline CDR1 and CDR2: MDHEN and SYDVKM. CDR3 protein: CASSLWSGLGYNEQFF. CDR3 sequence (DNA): TGTGCCAGCAGTTTATGGTCCGGGTTGGGCTACAATGAGCAGTTCTTC.

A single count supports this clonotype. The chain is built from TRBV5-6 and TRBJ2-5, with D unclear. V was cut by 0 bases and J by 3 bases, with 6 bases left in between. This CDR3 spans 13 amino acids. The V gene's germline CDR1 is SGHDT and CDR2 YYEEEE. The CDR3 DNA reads TGTGCCAGCAGCTTGGAACTTGAAGAGACCCAGTACTTC. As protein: CASSLELEETQYF.

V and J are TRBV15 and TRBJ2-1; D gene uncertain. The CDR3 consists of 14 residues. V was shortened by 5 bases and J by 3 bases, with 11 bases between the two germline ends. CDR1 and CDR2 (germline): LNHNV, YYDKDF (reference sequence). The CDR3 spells CATSPVPLYNEQFF. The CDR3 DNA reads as TGTGCCACCAGCCCTGTCCCCCTCTACAATGAGCAGTTCTTC. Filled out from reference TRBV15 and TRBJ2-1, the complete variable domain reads DAMVIQNPRYQVTQFGKPVTLSCSQTLNHNVMYWYQQKSSQAPKLLFHYYDKDFNNEADTPDNFQSRRPNTSFCFLDIRSPGLGDTAMYLCATSPVPLYNEQFFGPGTRLTVL.

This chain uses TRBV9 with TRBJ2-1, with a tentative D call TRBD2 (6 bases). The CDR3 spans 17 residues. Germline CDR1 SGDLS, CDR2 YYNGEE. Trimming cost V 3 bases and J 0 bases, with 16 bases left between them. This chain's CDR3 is CASSAPVGSGSYNEQFF. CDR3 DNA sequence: TGTGCCAGCAGCGCCCCGGTCGGTAGCGGCTCCTACAATGAGCAGTTCTTC. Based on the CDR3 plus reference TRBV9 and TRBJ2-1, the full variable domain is DSGVTQTPKHLITATGQRVTLRCSPRSGDLSVYWYQQSLDQGLQFLIQYYNGEERAKGNILERFSAQQFPDLHSELNLSSLELGDSALYFCASSAPVGSGSYNEQFFGPGTRLTVL.

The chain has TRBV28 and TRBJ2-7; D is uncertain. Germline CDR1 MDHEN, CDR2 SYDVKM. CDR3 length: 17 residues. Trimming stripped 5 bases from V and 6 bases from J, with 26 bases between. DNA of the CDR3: TGTGCCAGCAGTCTCCTCCACTTGTCCGAACTCCCGGGCGAGCAGTACTTC. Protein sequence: CASSLLHLSELPGEQYF.

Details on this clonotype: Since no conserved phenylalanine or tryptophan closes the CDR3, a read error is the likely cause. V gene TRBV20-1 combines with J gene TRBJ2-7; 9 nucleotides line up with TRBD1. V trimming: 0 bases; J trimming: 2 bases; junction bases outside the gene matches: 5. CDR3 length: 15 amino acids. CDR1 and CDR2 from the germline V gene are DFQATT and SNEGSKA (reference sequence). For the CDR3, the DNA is TGCAGTGCTAGAGATTCCGGACAGGGGACCTACGAGCAGTACATC. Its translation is CSARDSGQGTYEQYI.

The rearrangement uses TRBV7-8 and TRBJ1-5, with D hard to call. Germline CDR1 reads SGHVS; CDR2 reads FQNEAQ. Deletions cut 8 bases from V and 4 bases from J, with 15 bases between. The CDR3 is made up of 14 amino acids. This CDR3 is CASEPSGVNQPQHF. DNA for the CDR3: TGTGCCAGCGAGCCCAGCGGGGTAAATCAGCCCCAGCATTTT.

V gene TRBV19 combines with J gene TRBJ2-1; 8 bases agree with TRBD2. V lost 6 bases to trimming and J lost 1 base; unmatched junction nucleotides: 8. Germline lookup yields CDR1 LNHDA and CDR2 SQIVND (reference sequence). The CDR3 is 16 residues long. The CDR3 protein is CASSQLSGSSYNEQFF. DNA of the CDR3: TGTGCCAGTAGCCAACTGAGCGGGAGTTCCTACAATGAGCAGTTCTTC.

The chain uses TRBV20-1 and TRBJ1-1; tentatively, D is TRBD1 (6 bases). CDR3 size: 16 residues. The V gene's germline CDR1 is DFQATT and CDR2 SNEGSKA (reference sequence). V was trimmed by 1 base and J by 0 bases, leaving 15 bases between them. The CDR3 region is CSARGIPDSLNTEAFF. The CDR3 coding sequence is TGCAGTGCTAGAGGGATACCGGACAGCCTGAACACTGAAGCTTTCTTT.

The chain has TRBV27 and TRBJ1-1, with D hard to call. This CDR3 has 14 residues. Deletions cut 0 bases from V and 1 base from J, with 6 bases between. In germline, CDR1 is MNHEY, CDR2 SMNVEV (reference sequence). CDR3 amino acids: CASSLSMGNTEAFF. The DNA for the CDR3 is TGTGCCAGCAGTTTATCTATGGGGAACACTGAAGCTTTCTTT.

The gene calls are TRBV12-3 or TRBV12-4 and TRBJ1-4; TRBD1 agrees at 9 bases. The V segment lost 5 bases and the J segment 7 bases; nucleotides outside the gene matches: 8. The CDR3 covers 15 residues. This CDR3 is CASSQTGGGGEKLFF. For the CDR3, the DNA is TGTGCCAGCAGTCAAACAGGGGGCGGAGGTGAAAAACTGTTTTTT.

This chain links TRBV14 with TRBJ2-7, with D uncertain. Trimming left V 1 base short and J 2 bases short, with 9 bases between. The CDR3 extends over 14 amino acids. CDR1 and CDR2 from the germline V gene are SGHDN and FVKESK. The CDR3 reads CASSQGAFTYEQYF. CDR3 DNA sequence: TGTGCCAGCAGCCAAGGTGCCTTCACCTACGAGCAGTACTTC.

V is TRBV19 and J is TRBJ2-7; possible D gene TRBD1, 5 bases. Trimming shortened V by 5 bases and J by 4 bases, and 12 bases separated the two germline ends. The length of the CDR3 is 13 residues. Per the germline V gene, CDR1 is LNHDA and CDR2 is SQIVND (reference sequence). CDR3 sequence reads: CASSFGQMYEQYF. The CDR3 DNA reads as TGTGCCAGTAGTTTTGGACAAATGTACGAGCAGTACTTC.

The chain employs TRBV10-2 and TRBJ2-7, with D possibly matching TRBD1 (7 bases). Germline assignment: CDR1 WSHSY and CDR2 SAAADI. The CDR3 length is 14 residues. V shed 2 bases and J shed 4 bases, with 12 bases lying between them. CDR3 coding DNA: TGCGCCAGCAGTGAGGGAGGGGGCGCGTACGAGCAGTACTTC. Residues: CASSEGGGAYEQYF.

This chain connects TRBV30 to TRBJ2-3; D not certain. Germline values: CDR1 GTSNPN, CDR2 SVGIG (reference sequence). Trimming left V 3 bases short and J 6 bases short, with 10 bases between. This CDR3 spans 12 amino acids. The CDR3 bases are TGTGCCTGGAGACTTCCAAGGGATACGCAGTATTTT. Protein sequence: CAWRLPRDTQYF.

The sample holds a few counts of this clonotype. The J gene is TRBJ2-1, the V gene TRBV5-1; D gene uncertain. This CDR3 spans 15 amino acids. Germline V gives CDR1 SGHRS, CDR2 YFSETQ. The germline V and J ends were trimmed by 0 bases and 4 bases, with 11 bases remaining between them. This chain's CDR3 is CASSLDGFTYNEQFF. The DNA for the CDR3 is TGCGCCAGCAGCTTGGATGGGTTCACATACAATGAGCAGTTCTTC.

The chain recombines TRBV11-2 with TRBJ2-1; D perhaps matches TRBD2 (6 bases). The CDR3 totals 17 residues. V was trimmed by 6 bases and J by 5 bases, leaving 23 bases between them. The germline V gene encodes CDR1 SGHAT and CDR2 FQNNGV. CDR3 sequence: CASSPFPGASEHNEQFF. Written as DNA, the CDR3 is TGTGCCAGCAGTCCCTTCCCCGGGGCTAGCGAGCACAATGAGCAGTTCTTC. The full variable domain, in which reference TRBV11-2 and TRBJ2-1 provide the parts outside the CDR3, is EAGVAQSPRYKIIEKRQSVAFWCNPISGHATLYWYQQILGQGPKLLIQFQNNGVVDDSQLPKDRFSAERLKGVDSTLKIQPAKLEDSAVYLCASSPFPGASEHNEQFFGPGTRLTVL.

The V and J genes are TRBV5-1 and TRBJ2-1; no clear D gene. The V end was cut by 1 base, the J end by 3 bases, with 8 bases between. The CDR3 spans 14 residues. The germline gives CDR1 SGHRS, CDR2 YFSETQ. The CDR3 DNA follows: TGCGCCAGCAGCTTGTCATTCAACTACAATGAGCAGTTCTTC. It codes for CASSLSFNYNEQFF.

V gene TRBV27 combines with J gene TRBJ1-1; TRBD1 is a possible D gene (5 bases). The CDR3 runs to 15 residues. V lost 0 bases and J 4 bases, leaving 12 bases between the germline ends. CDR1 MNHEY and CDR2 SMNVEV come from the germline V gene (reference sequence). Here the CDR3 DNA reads TGTGCCAGCAGTTTATCGTTGGGGGGGACCACTGAAGCTTTCTTT. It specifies CASSLSLGGTTEAFF.

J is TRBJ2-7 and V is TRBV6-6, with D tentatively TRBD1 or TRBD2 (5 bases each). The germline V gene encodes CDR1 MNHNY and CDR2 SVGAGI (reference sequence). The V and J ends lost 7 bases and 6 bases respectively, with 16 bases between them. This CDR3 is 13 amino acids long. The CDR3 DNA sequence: TGTGCCAGCACTGGGGGAGTGCTGGGCGAGCAGTACTTC. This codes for CASTGGVLGEQYF.